These T cell receptor beta chains were read from a single sample in a study of T cell responses to AZD1222 COVID-19 vaccine. Data came from immunoSEQ multiplex PCR; TCRdb stores just in-frame clones and leaves some out. This sample has around 170,000 clones, with 85% to 90% found just once. Sequenced material: peripheral blood, taken 28 days after the second AZD1222 dose. These receptors were collected from an adult who received the AZD1222 COVID-19 vaccine. CDR3s include the opening cysteine and the closing phenylalanine or tryptophan. D genes are given only for firm matches. Part of the rows lack a size; the others show once, few, many or a class for expanded clones.

TRBV3-1/TRBV3-2	NA	TRBJ2-1	TRBD2	TGTGCCAGCAGCCAAGGACTAGCGGGGGGCAATGAGCAGTTCTTC	CASSQGLAGGNEQFF
TRBV6-2/TRBV6-3	NA	TRBJ1-5	NA	TGTGCCAGCAGTTACGGGGGTGGGAATCAGCCCCAGCATTTT	CASSYGGGNQPQHF
TRBV6-2/TRBV6-3	NA	TRBJ2-7	NA	TGTGCCAGCAGTACCGGACAGATCTACGAGCAGTACTTC	CASSTGQIYEQYF
TRBV5-1	NA	TRBJ2-2	NA	TGCGCCAGCAGCTTCCGGGACACCACCACCGGGGAGCTGTTTTTT	CASSFRDTTTGELFF
TRBV21-1	few	TRBJ2-5	NA	TGTGCCAGCAGCAAAAGGCGGGGGGGCCGAAAGACCCAGTACTTC	CASSKRRGGRKTQYF
TRBV19	NA	TRBJ1-2	TRBD1	TGTGCCAGTAGTTCCCCGGGGACAGCCACCGGCTATGGCTACACCTTC	CASSSPGTATGYGYTF
TRBV12-3/TRBV12-4	NA	TRBJ2-7	NA	TGTGCCAGCAGCCCGGAATCCTACGAGCAGTACTTC	CASSPESYEQYF
TRBV4-2	NA	TRBJ1-2	NA	TGTGCCAGCAGCCTCCGGTCCTTTCGCCATGGCTACACCTTC	CASSLRSFRHGYTF
TRBV6-5	NA	TRBJ2-1	TRBD1	TGTGCCAGCAGTCCCGGGACAGCGAACAATGAGCAGTTCTTC	CASSPGTANNEQFF
TRBV29-1	NA	TRBJ1-1	NA	TGCAGCCTCAGGGTAGGGTTTTCAAACACTGAAGCTTTCTTT	CSLRVGFSNTEAFF
TRBV6-5	NA	TRBJ1-5	NA	TGTGCCAGCCAGGACGGCTATAGCAATCAGCCCCAGCATTTT	CASQDGYSNQPQHF
TRBV25-1	NA	TRBJ1-6	NA	TGTGCCAGCAGGAGCTCCTATAATTCACCCCTCCACTTT	CASRSSYNSPLHF
TRBV5-1	NA	TRBJ2-3	NA	TGCGCCAGCAGCTTGGCATTCCGGACCACAGATACGCAGTATTTT	CASSLAFRTTDTQYF
TRBV10-3	NA	TRBJ2-2	NA	TGTGCCATCAGTACCGCAGAGTCTTCGAACACCGGGGAGCTGTTTTTT	CAISTAESSNTGELFF
TRBV7-6	NA	TRBJ2-2	NA	TGTGCCAGCAGCCCTTCAGGGCCCAACACCGGGGAGCTGTTTTTT	CASSPSGPNTGELFF
TRBV9	NA	TRBJ1-3	NA	TGTGCCAGCAGCGTAGTTGCCGGGCCCGCATCTAGAAACACCATATATTTT	CASSVVAGPASRNTIYF
TRBV12-5	NA	TRBJ2-2	NA	TGTGCTAGTGGTTGGGGGCAGGGGAACACCGGGGAGCTGTTTTTT	CASGWGQGNTGELFF
TRBV5-1	NA	TRBJ1-2	NA	TGCGCCAGCAGCCCTTGGGAAAAGAACTCGCAGGGAAACCAAAAATATGGCTACACCTTC	CASSPWEKNSQGNQKYGYTF
TRBV5-4	NA	TRBJ1-2	NA	TGTGCCAGCAGCCATCACTTGACGGATAAAAATGGCTACACCTTC	CASSHHLTDKNGYTF
TRBV6-5	NA	TRBJ1-1	TRBD1	TGTGCCAGCAGGGAGACAGGGTTGCCTGAAGCTTTCTTT	CASRETGLPEAFF